These T cell receptor beta chains were read from a single sample in a study of blood T cell repertoires in COVID-19. Assay: immunoSEQ multiplex PCR; the TCRdb copy retains only in-frame clones and omits some. The table records some 140,000 clones, just under 85% of them present only once. The source material was peripheral blood. These receptors originate from a woman aged 80 or older with acute or convalescent COVID-19. The CDR3 runs from the conserved cysteine through the conserved F or W. A D gene is named only where the DNA matches it firmly. Expanded clones get a size class; other rows say once, few or many, or leave the size out.

J	D	size	V	CDR3	DNA
TRBJ2-2	TRBD1	.	TRBV4-1	CASSQEPGQGAGELFF	TGCGCCAGCAGCCAAGAGCCGGGACAGGGTGCCGGGGAGCTGTTTTTT
TRBJ1-5	TRBD1	.	TRBV6-1	CASSEGDRVRQPQHF	TGTGCCAGCAGTGAAGGGGACAGGGTGAGACAGCCCCAGCATTTT
TRBJ1-2	TRBD1	.	TRBV27	CASRPTGGGYGYTF	TGTGCCAGCAGACCGACAGGGGGAGGATATGGCTACACCTTC
TRBJ1-2	TRBD1	.	TRBV12-5	CASGLGTGVNYGYTF	TGTGCTAGTGGTTTGGGGACAGGGGTGAACTATGGCTACACCTTC
TRBJ1-6	TRBD1	.	TRBV5-4	CASSLSAGQGNSPLHF	TGTGCCAGCAGCTTGTCGGCCGGACAGGGTAACTCACCCCTCCACTTT
TRBJ1-1	.	.	TRBV7-9	CASSPARGLSEAFF	TGTGCCAGCAGCCCGGCTAGGGGATTATCGGAAGCTTTCTTT
TRBJ2-1	.	few	TRBV12-3/TRBV12-4	CASSSAYNEQFF	TGTGCCAGCAGTTCCGCCTACAATGAGCAGTTCTTC
TRBJ2-7	.	.	TRBV12-5	CASGLYAGNSYEQYF	TGTGCTAGTGGTTTGTACGCGGGAAACTCCTACGAGCAGTACTTC
TRBJ1-3	.	few	TRBV19	CASTSGLSGNTIYF	TGTGCCAGTACCTCAGGCCTCTCTGGAAACACCATATATTTT
TRBJ2-7	TRBD2	.	TRBV20-1	CSASASGGRALYEQYF	TGCAGTGCTAGTGCTAGCGGGGGCCGCGCCCTTTACGAGCAGTACTTC
TRBJ1-5	.	.	TRBV5-5	CASSFGIGGKNSNQPQHF	TGTGCCAGCAGCTTCGGGATCGGCGGGAAAAATAGCAATCAGCCCCAGCATTTT
TRBJ2-7	TRBD1	.	TRBV6-2/TRBV6-3	CASSSRTPGGVDEQYF	TGTGCCAGCAGTTCGCGGACCCCAGGGGGCGTCGACGAGCAGTACTTC